This T cell receptor (beta chain) was captured by sequencing in a study of blood T cell repertoires in COVID-19 (dated by TCRdb to 2018 to 2021). With respect to the entire study: Collaborator samples came from the United States, Italy and Spain and covered acute and convalescent phases of COVID-19. The samples were drawn from the first 160 participants of the ongoing ImmuneRACE study and from 1,200 or so subjects provided by 6 global collaborators. Subjects who had been exposed to COVID-19, were actively infected with it, or had recovered from it provided the deeply sampled blood TCRbeta repertoires that made up the dataset. Where HLA class I and class II types were available, the types were taken from metadata supplied by the sample provider, not from assay-based typing. The material from the prospective study consisted of cDNA or gDNA derived from T cells, B-cell-depleted T cells, or PBMCs. Nearly every sample came with metadata listing a de-identified subject ID, COVID-19 status, age in years and sex. The repertoires were released in a freely available public database intended as a resource for research on the immune response to SARS-CoV-2. Points the paper makes about the study in general: The amount of clinical and demographic metadata varied by source and participant and was provided uncurated.

V is pared back by 10 bases and J by 0 bases, with 13 bases lying between the germline termini. Measured from the cysteine to the phenylalanine, the CDR3 is 14 residues long. Only the CDR3 DNA is retained, 42 bases long and in frame from the first base. The CDR1 and CDR2 encoded by the germline V gene are SNHLY and FYNNEI. Points on this clone: This clone's antigen is unknown. Nothing much larger sits one base from this clone, and base qualities are not available.

TCRbeta CDR3 regions were amplified from genomic DNA by means of the immunoSEQ Assay, a bias-controlled multiplex PCR. Under the source paper's analysis protocol: The number of nucleated cells in each sample was estimated from the amplification of reference gene primers within the assay. To quantify the absolute abundance of each unique TCRbeta CDR3 rearrangement, sequence reads were collapsed and filtered. Productive Simpson clonality was computed per sample as the square root of Simpson's diversity index over productive rearrangements. The clones in this table, taken by TCRdb from immuneACCESS, are in-frame only. Not every clone is retained; where verified, under half of the shortfall comes from an unresolved V gene, and the cause of the rest is unknown. That table is the source of V, J and clone size, and D and trimming were worked out from the DNA. This sample is represented by about 250,000 clones; around 83% of them were singletons. The top ten hold less than 5.5% of the sample.

Participants in the prospective study were aged roughly 18 to 100 years, lived in some 24 United States geographic areas, and enrolled through a virtual design. In the prospective study, participants were assigned to cohorts based on the clinical history participants reported in a screening survey and a study questionnaire. Exposed participants had been in contact, within 2 weeks of entering the study, with a person who had a PCR-confirmed or clinician-diagnosed case of COVID-19. Each participant in the prospective study had whole blood, serum and a nasopharyngeal or oropharyngeal swab collected by mobile phlebotomists. Participants in the prospective study had the option to provide additional blood draws and questionnaires over a roughly 2-month period. Before DNA extraction, prospective study blood samples were shipped either frozen or at room temperature.

This sequence was found in a man between 35 and 55 years old who had been exposed to COVID-19. The chain uses TRBV2 and TRBJ2-1; perhaps TRBD1 is the D gene, with 6 bases matching. The source material was PBMCs or T cells enriched from blood (not recorded which). The CDR3 has the sequence CAIIQGNSYNEQFF. At the DNA level, the sequence is TGTGCCATAATACAGGGTAACTCCTACAATGAGCAGTTCTTC.